The clone carrying this T cell receptor (beta chain) showed up just once. Antigen unknown. The data were produced by immunoSEQ multiplex PCR, yet TCRdb's version contains in-frame clones alone and is incomplete. The sample carries about 85,000 clones, 85% recorded once. The sample is drawn from a study of T cell responses to AZD1222 COVID-19 vaccine. Study outcomes and limitations: Nearly half of the spike-specific TCRs reportedly recognize variant regions that carry no mutations. It should be noted that donors were predominantly white British and more often female, and clonal diversity was possibly underestimated. Sampling that yielded the repertoires occurred only after the peak T cell response. At baseline, seropositivity was found in only 5 to 7 AZD1222 recipients.

Germline CDR1 and CDR2: WSHSY and SAAADI. Deletions cut 3 bases from V and 4 bases from J, with 7 bases between. CDR3 length: 13 amino acids. This sequence was found in an adult who received the AZD1222 COVID-19 vaccine. Material: peripheral blood, obtained 28 days after the second AZD1222 dose. The rearrangement uses TRBV10-2 and TRBJ2-4, with a tentative D call TRBD2 (5 bases). The CDR3 DNA is TGCGCCAGCAGTGAAGCGGCAAAAAACATTCAGTACTTC. The encoded protein is CASSEAAKNIQYF.